A selection of T cell receptor beta chains follows, all from one sample in a study of blood T cell repertoires in COVID-19. Method: immunoSEQ multiplex PCR; TCRdb's copy keeps in-frame clones and lacks some. The table has around 40,000 clones, approximately 87% seen once. The source material was peripheral blood. The origin of the receptors is a man aged 35 to 55 with COVID-19, enrolled during active disease. The CDR3 runs from the conserved cysteine through the conserved F or W. The D gene is left open where the match is weak. The size of a clone is reported for some rows only, either as once, few or many, or as a class for expanded clones.

v_gene	j_gene	d_gene	abundance	CDR3nt	CDR3aa
TRBV3-1/TRBV3-2	TRBJ2-6	TRBD1	.	TGTGCCAGCAGCCTACAGGGGACTGGGGCCAACGTCCTGACTTTC	CASSLQGTGANVLTF
TRBV15	TRBJ2-3	.	.	TGTGCCACCAGCAGAGATCGAGGAATGGATACGCAGTATTTT	CATSRDRGMDTQYF
TRBV4-2	TRBJ1-5	.	few	TGTGCCAGCAGCCAAGCGACAGCTAATAGCAATCAGCCCCAGCATTTT	CASSQATANSNQPQHF
TRBV6-1	TRBJ2-1	TRBD2	.	TGTGCCAGCAGTGAACTAGCGGGCTCCTACAATGAGCAGTTCTTC	CASSELAGSYNEQFF
TRBV28	TRBJ1-5	.	.	TGTGCCAGCAGTTTCCCCGATTTGGCGGGGGAGAAGCCCCAGCATTTT	CASSFPDLAGEKPQHF
TRBV3-1/TRBV3-2	TRBJ1-1	.	.	TGTGCCAGCAGCCAAGAACAGGGGAACACTGAAGCTTTCTTT	CASSQEQGNTEAFF
TRBV28	TRBJ1-2	.	.	TGTGCCAGCAGTTTGACTGCGGTCGGCTACACCTTC	CASSLTAVGYTF
TRBV5-4	TRBJ2-5	TRBD2	.	TGTGCCAGCAGCTACCAGAGGACTAGCGGGGAGTACGACTTC	CASSYQRTSGEYDF
TRBV28	TRBJ1-2	TRBD1	.	TGTGCCAGCAGTGTGGACAGGGGGCATGTCTATGGCTACACCTTC	CASSVDRGHVYGYTF
TRBV10-3	TRBJ1-2	.	.	TGTGCCATCAGTGAGCAGGGGAACTATGGCTACACCTTC	CAISEQGNYGYTF
TRBV6-5	TRBJ1-1	.	.	TGTGCCAGCAGTTACTCTGGGGGGGGCGGCACTGAAGCTTTCTTT	CASSYSGGGGTEAFF
TRBV7-3	TRBJ2-7	.	.	TGTGCCAGCAGTCCCGGGACTCAAATCGGGTTCTACGAGCAGTACTTC	CASSPGTQIGFYEQYF
TRBV13	TRBJ2-7	.	.	TGTGCCAGCAGCTCACAGGGCCCGGCGGCTAACTTC	CASSSQGPAANF